This is a list of T cell receptor beta chains from one sample in a study of T cell repertoires in ileal Crohn's disease. This table comes from immunoSEQ multiplex PCR, and its TCRdb copy is limited to in-frame clones, with some not included. The table includes 13,000 or so clones, 78% detected once. Sequencing used ileal tissue. These TCRs come from an adult with Crohn's disease. CDR3s include the opening cysteine and the closing phenylalanine or tryptophan. Each record gives: V gene, J gene, D gene, clone size, CDR3 length, CDR3 protein, CDR3 DNA. A D gene is named only where the DNA matches it firmly. Only part of the rows carry a size: once, few, many, or a class if the clone is expanded.

>TRBV5-1|TRBJ2-3|-|-|14
CASIERGNTDTQYF
TGCGCCAGCATAGAACGTGGTAACACAGATACGCAGTATTTT
>TRBV5-1|TRBJ2-7|TRBD1|-|16
CASSPKSGQAFREQYF
TGCGCCAGCAGCCCGAAATCGGGACAGGCATTTCGCGAGCAGTACTTC
>TRBV27|TRBJ2-2|TRBD2|-|16
CASRDQASGRSGELFF
TGTGCCAGCAGGGACCAAGCTAGCGGGAGAAGCGGGGAGCTGTTTTTT
>TRBV9|TRBJ2-7|-|once|12
CASSEQGDEQYF
TGTGCCAGCAGCGAACAAGGGGACGAGCAGTACTTC
>TRBV25-1|TRBJ1-1|TRBD1|-|13
CASRTGVATEAFF
TGTGCCAGCAGAACAGGGGTGGCCACTGAAGCTTTCTTT
>TRBV19|TRBJ1-2|TRBD1|-|16
CASRPPRQGQSGGYTF
TGTGCCAGTAGGCCCCCGCGACAGGGGCAAAGTGGTGGCTACACCTTC
>TRBV19|TRBJ2-2|TRBD1|-|16
CASSTSGTGGTGELFF
TGTGCCAGTAGTACTTCCGGGACAGGGGGCACCGGGGAGCTGTTTTTT
>TRBV12-5|TRBJ1-1|TRBD1|-|13
CASGRDRGTEAFF
TGTGCTAGTGGGCGGGACAGGGGCACTGAAGCTTTCTTT
>TRBV6-1|TRBJ2-2|-|few|13
CASSATETGELFF
TGTGCCAGCAGTGCTACGGAGACCGGGGAGCTGTTTTTT
>TRBV5-6|TRBJ1-5|-|-|14
CASSLRGINQPQHF
TGTGCCAGCAGCTTGAGAGGCATAAATCAGCCCCAGCATTTT
>TRBV7-9|TRBJ1-1|TRBD1|-|17
CASSKLGTGFEDTEAFF
TGTGCCAGCAGCAAACTCGGGACAGGGTTTGAGGACACTGAAGCTTTCTTT
>TRBV28|TRBJ2-7|TRBD2|-|15
CASSRSSGRAYEQYF
TGTGCCAGCAGTCGATCTAGCGGGAGGGCCTACGAGCAGTACTTC
>TRBV10-2|TRBJ2-1|TRBD2|medium-sized|14
CASSSSGSFNEQFF
TGCGCCAGCAGCTCTAGCGGGAGTTTCAATGAGCAGTTCTTC
>TRBV23-1|TRBJ1-5|TRBD1|once|21
CASGPRPQGAKKIYSNQPQHF
TGCGCCAGCGGACCCCGGCCGCAGGGGGCGAAGAAGATCTATAGCAATCAGCCCCAGCATTTT
>TRBV15|TRBJ1-2|-|-|18
CATSRAPGLTRRNYGYTF
TGTGCCACCAGCAGAGCCCCGGGACTCACCCGCCGGAACTATGGCTACACCTTC
>TRBV7-2|TRBJ1-5|TRBD1|-|16
CASSLGVERGHQPQHF
TGTGCCAGCAGCTTAGGGGTCGAGAGGGGGCACCAGCCCCAGCATTTT
>TRBV6-1|TRBJ2-6|-|-|15
CASSDEDSGANVLTF
TGTGCCAGCAGTGATGAGGACTCTGGGGCCAACGTCCTGACTTTC
>TRBV10-2|TRBJ2-2|-|-|13
CASSELMSRELFF
TGCGCCAGCAGTGAGTTGATGAGTCGGGAGCTGTTTTTT
>TRBV11-2|TRBJ2-7|-|-|11
CASSGSYEQYF
TGTGCCAGCTCCGGCTCCTACGAGCAGTACTTC
>TRBV5-1|TRBJ2-3|TRBD2|-|15
CASSWSGGSTDTQYF
TGCGCCAGCAGCTGGAGCGGGGGGAGCACAGATACGCAGTATTTT
>TRBV30|TRBJ1-2|-|few|15
CAWSPTRVANYGYTF
TGTGCCTGGAGTCCGACCAGGGTAGCTAACTATGGCTACACCTTC
>TRBV6-6|TRBJ2-2|TRBD2|-|16
CASSLSGTSNTGELFF
TGTGCCAGCAGTTTATCCGGGACTAGCAACACCGGGGAGCTGTTTTTT
>TRBV5-1|TRBJ1-4|-|once|17
CASSLGLQQATNEKLFF
TGCGCCAGCAGCTTGGGCCTCCAGCAGGCAACTAATGAAAAACTGTTTTTT
>TRBV27|TRBJ2-1|TRBD2|-|15
CASSLGVLAYNEQFF
TGTGCCAGCAGTTTAGGCGTACTAGCGTACAATGAGCAGTTCTTC
>TRBV30|TRBJ1-2|-|-|14
CAWSERGIDYGYTF
TGTGCCTGGAGTGAACGGGGTATCGACTATGGCTACACCTTC
>TRBV6-1|TRBJ2-5|TRBD2|-|14
CASLAGGPQETQYF
TGTGCCAGTCTAGCGGGGGGACCACAAGAGACCCAGTACTTC
>TRBV5-1|TRBJ2-5|-|-|13
CASGRGGQETQYF
TGCGCCAGCGGCAGAGGCGGCCAAGAGACCCAGTACTTC
>TRBV6-4|TRBJ2-3|-|-|14
CASSERSSDGTQYF
TGTGCCAGCAGTGAAAGGTCTAGCGACGGTACGCAGTATTTT
>TRBV5-1|TRBJ2-3|-|-|17
CASSSLGGQLATDTQYF
TGCGCCAGCAGCTCCTTGGGGGGGCAATTGGCCACAGATACGCAGTATTTT
>TRBV6-1|TRBJ2-3|-|-|14
CASSETRKGNTQYF
TGTGCCAGCAGTGAGACGCGTAAGGGGAATACGCAGTATTTT
>TRBV9|TRBJ2-5|TRBD2|-|15
CASSVELAAKETQYF
TGTGCCAGCAGCGTAGAACTAGCGGCAAAAGAGACCCAGTACTTC
>TRBV11-2|TRBJ2-3|TRBD1|-|15
CASSLVPQGVRTQYF
TGTGCCAGCAGCTTAGTCCCACAGGGGGTAAGGACGCAGTATTTT
>TRBV5-1|TRBJ1-1|-|-|15
CASSSRGPANTEAFF
TGCGCCAGCAGCTCTAGGGGTCCCGCGAACACTGAAGCTTTCTTT
>TRBV11-2|TRBJ1-5|TRBD1|-|15
CASSLGTGYNQPQHF
TGTGCCAGCAGCTTAGGGACAGGTTACAATCAGCCCCAGCATTTT
>TRBV5-1|TRBJ2-7|TRBD2|-|14
CASSLLAVGEEQYF
TGCGCCAGCAGCTTACTAGCGGTGGGAGAAGAGCAGTACTTC
>TRBV4-1|TRBJ2-3|-|-|16
CASSHSFPGGTDTQYF
TGCGCCAGCAGCCACAGTTTCCCAGGGGGCACAGATACGCAGTATTTT
>TRBV5-1|TRBJ2-3|TRBD1|few|15
CASRQDRGNTDTQYF
TGCGCCAGCAGGCAGGACAGGGGTAACACAGATACGCAGTATTTT
>TRBV7-8|TRBJ2-5|-|few|15
CAWRPGGGAGETQYF
TGTGCCTGGAGACCAGGTGGGGGGGCGGGAGAGACCCAGTACTTC
>TRBV5-1|TRBJ1-5|TRBD1|-|14
CASSLTGDNQPQHF
TGCGCCAGCAGCTTGACAGGGGACAATCAGCCCCAGCATTTT
>TRBV6-1|TRBJ2-1|TRBD1|-|15
CASSITQGALNEQFF
TGTGCCAGCAGTATCACACAGGGGGCGCTGAATGAGCAGTTCTTC
>TRBV10-2|TRBJ2-3|TRBD2|-|15
CASSASGGALDTQYF
TGCGCCAGCAGTGCCAGCGGGGGGGCTTTAGATACGCAGTATTTT
>TRBV9|TRBJ2-7|TRBD2|-|14
CASSVGLAGDEQYF
TGTGCCAGCAGCGTCGGACTAGCGGGAGATGAGCAGTACTTC
>TRBV10-3|TRBJ2-7|TRBD2|-|14
CATPAGGAYVEQYF
TGTGCCACCCCCGCGGGGGGAGCCTACGTAGAGCAGTACTTC
>TRBV9|TRBJ1-1|-|-|14
CASSVTGEWAEAFF
TGTGCCAGCAGCGTAACCGGGGAATGGGCTGAAGCTTTCTTT
>TRBV29-1|TRBJ2-1|TRBD2|few|17
CSVEAAGLATTYNEQFF
TGCAGCGTTGAAGCCGCCGGACTAGCGACCACCTACAATGAGCAGTTCTTC
>TRBV5-1|TRBJ1-3|-|-|16
CASSLDEGGTGNTIYF
TGCGCCAGCAGCTTGGATGAGGGCGGAACTGGAAACACCATATATTTT
>TRBV7-9|TRBJ2-7|TRBD2|-|12
CAGSGSSGEQYF
TGTGCCGGTAGCGGGAGTTCGGGAGAGCAGTACTTC
>TRBV5-1|TRBJ1-1|-|-|16
CASSLVGAVKNTEAFF
TGCGCCAGCAGCCTTGTTGGGGCAGTTAAGAACACTGAAGCTTTCTTT
>TRBV5-1|TRBJ1-5|-|-|14
CASSLVSGQQPQHF
TGCGCCAGCAGCTTGGTGTCAGGTCAACAGCCCCAGCATTTT
>TRBV9|TRBJ2-5|-|once|14
CASSLSVAQETQYF
TGTGCCAGCAGCCTATCGGTCGCTCAAGAGACCCAGTACTTC
>TRBV9|TRBJ2-3|-|-|13
CASSVLSTDTQYF
TGTGCCAGCAGCGTACTTTCTACAGATACGCAGTATTTT
>TRBV5-1|TRBJ2-7|-|-|14
CASMVGGGIYEQYF
TGCGCCAGCATGGTTGGGGGGGGCATCTACGAGCAGTACTTC
>TRBV4-1|TRBJ2-7|TRBD1|-|15
CASSWDRGDEYEQYF
TGCGCCAGCAGCTGGGACAGGGGAGACGAGTACGAGCAGTACTTC
>TRBV18|TRBJ1-5|-|-|15
CASSPRGREDQPQHF
TGTGCCAGCTCACCACGGGGCAGGGAGGATCAGCCCCAGCATTTT
>TRBV5-5|TRBJ1-1|-|-|11
CASSLSRRRDF
TGTGCCAGCAGCTTGAGTCGGCGGAGGGACTTT